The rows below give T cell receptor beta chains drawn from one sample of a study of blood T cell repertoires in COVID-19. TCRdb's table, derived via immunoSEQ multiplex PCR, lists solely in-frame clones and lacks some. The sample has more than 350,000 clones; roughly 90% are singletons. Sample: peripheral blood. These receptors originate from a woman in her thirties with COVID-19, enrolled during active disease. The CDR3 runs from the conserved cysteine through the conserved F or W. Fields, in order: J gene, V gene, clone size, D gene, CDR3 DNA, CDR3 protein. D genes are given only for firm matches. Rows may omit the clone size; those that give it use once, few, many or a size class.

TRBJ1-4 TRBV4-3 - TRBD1 TGCGCCAGCAGCCGGACAGGGTATGGTGAAAAACTGTTTTTT CASSRTGYGEKLFF
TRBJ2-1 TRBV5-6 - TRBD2 TGTGCCAGCAGCCCCCTTTTGGGACTAGCGGAAACCTACAATGAGCAGTTCTTC CASSPLLGLAETYNEQFF
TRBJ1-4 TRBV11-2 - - TGTGCCAGCAGTCAGCCCCCTGGACAGCGCTTGTTTTTT CASSQPPGQRLFF
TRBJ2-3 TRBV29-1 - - TGCAGCGTTGACATGACTCCTAGCACAGATACGCAGTATTTT CSVDMTPSTDTQYF
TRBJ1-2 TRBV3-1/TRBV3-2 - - TGTGCCAGCAGCCCAGCAACGGGGGGCTACACCTTC CASSPATGGYTF
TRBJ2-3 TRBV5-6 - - TGTGCCAGCAGCTTGTGGGAGTTAGACACGCAGTATTTT CASSLWELDTQYF
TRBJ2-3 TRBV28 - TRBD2 TGTGCCATCCTTCCTGTCCGACTAGCGATGTCTGGCACAGATACGCAGTATTTT CAILPVRLAMSGTDTQYF
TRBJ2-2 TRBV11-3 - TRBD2 TGTGCCAGCAGCTTGGGACTAGTACCTGGGGAGCTGTTTTTT CASSLGLVPGELFF
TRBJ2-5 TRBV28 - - TGTGCCAGCAGTTCGAGGGCCGAAAAAGAGACCCAGTACTTC CASSSRAEKETQYF
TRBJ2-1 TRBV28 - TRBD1 TGTGCCAGCAGACGCTGGGACAGGGTGAATGAGCAGTTCTTC CASRRWDRVNEQFF
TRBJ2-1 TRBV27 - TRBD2 TGTGCCAGCAGGCAAAATCCGGGAGGGCCCCTCCATGAGCAGTTCTTC CASRQNPGGPLHEQFF
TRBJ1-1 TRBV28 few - TGTGCCAGCGGGGATCGGACGGGAGGAACTGAAGCTTTCTTT CASGDRTGGTEAFF
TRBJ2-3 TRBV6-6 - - TGTGCCAGTTCGGGACACTCAGAGGGAGATACGCAGTATTTT CASSGHSEGDTQYF
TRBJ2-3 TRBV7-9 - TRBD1 TGTGCCAGCAGCGCCCGGGACAGGGCTAGCACAGATACGCAGTATTTT CASSARDRASTDTQYF
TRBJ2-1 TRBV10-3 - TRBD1 TGTGCCATCAGTGAGTCCCGGACAGGGACGGGGTATGAGCAGTTCTTC CAISESRTGTGYEQFF
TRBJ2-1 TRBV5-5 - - TGTGCCAGCAGCCCTATAACCCCCGGACTCTCCTCGGGGAATGAGCAGTTCTTC CASSPITPGLSSGNEQFF
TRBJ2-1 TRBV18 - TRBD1 TGTGCCAGCTCAACAGGGGGCTTCAATGAGCAGTTCTTC CASSTGGFNEQFF
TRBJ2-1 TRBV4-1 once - TGCGCCAGCAGCCAAGCTCTAGCGAGTTACAATGAGCAGTTCTTC CASSQALASYNEQFF
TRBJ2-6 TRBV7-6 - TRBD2 TGTGCCAGCAGCTTACTAGCGGGAGTCTCTGGGGCCAACGTCCTGACTTTC CASSLLAGVSGANVLTF
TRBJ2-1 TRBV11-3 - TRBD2 TGTGCCAGCAGCTTAGAACTAGCGGGAGAGAGCTCCTACAATGAGCAGTTCTTC CASSLELAGESSYNEQFF
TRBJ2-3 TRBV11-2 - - TGTGCCAGCAGCTTAGCTACAGATACGCAGTATTTT CASSLATDTQYF
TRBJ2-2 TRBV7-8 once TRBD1 TGTGCCAGCAGCTTGAGCCGGGACAGGGTTGACACCGGGGAGCTGTTTTTT CASSLSRDRVDTGELFF
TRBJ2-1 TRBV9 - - TGTGCCAGCAGCGTAGGGGGGGGCTCCCCAAATGAGCAGTTCTTC CASSVGGGSPNEQFF
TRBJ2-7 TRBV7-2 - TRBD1 TGTGCCAGCAGCTTAGTTCGGGACAGGCCCTCCTACGAGCAGTACTTC CASSLVRDRPSYEQYF
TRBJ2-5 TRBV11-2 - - TGTGCCAGCAGCTTAGGTCTCGGTTCGGAGACCCAGTACTTC CASSLGLGSETQYF
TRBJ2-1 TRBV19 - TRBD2 TGTGCCAGTAGGTTCTTCTATAGCGGGAGAAGCTCCTACAATGAGCAGTTCTTC CASRFFYSGRSSYNEQFF